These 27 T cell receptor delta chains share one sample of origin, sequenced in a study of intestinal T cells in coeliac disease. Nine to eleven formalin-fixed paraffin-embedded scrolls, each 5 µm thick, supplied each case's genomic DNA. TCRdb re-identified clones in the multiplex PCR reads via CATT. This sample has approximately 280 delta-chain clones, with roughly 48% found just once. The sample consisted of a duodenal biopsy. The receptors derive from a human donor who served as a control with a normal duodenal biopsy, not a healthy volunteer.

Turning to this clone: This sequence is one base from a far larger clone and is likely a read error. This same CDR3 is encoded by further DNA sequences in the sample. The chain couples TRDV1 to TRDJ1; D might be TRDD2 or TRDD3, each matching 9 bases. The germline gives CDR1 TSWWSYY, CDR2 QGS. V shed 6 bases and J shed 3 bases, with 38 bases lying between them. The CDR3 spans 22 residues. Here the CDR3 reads CALGPSLPSYVGGYPYPDKLIF. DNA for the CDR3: TGTGCTCTTGGCCCCTCCCTCCCTTCCTACGTGGGGGGATACCCGTACCCCGATAAACTCATCTTT.

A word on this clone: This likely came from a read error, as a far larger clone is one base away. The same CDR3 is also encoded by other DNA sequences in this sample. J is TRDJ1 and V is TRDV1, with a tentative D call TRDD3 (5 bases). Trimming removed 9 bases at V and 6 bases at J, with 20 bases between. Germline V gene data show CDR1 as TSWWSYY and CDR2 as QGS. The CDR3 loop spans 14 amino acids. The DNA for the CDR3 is TGTGCTCTCGGGATCCCGTCGTTGCAACATAAACTCATCTTT. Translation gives CALGIPSLQHKLIF.

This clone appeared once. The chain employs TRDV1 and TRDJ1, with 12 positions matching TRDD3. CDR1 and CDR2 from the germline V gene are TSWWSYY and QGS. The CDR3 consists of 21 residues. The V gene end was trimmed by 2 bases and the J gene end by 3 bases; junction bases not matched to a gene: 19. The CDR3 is CALGETFLPVWGIREPDKLIF. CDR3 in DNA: TGTGCTCTTGGGGAAACCTTCCTTCCAGTCTGGGGGATACGCGAGCCCGATAAACTCATCTTT.

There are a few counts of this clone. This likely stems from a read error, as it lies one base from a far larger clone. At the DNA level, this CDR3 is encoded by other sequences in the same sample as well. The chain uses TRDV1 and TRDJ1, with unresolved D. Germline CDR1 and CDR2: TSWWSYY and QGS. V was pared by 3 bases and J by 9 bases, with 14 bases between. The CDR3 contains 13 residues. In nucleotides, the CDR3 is TGTGCTCTTGGGGATGGGAGAGCCCTCGAACTCATCTTT. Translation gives CALGDGRALELIF.

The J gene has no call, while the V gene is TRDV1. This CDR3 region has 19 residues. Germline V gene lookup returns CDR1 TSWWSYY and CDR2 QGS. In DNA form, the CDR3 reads TGTGCTCTTGGGGAACCCAGGTGGAGCAAACTCATCAGTATAAAAACCCTCTTCTTC. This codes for CALGEPRWSKLISIKTLFF.

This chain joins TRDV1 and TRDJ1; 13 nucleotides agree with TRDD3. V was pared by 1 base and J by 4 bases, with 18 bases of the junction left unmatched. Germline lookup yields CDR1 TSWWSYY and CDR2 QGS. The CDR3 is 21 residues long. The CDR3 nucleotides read TGTGCTCTTGGGGAACAAGTTCCCAGCTCCCGTACTGGGGGATACGGCGATAAACTCATCTTT. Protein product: CALGEQVPSSRTGGYGDKLIF.

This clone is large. The CDR3 DNA sequence: TGTGCTCTTGGGGAACTCCCCCCCCCGGGCGGGGGATGCCGCCGGTACACCGATAAACTCATCTTT. Translation: CALGELPPPGGGCRRYTDKLIF. The chain has TRDV1 and TRDJ1, with 7 bases aligning to TRDD3. With V trimmed by 0 bases and J by 0 bases, 22 bases remained unmatched. CDR3 size: 22 residues. Germline-derived CDR1 and CDR2 are TSWWSYY and QGS.

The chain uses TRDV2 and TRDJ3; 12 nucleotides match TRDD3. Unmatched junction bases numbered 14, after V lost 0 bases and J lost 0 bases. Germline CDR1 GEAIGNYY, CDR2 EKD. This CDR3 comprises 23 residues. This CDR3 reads CACDTGGWGIRAESSWDTRQMFF. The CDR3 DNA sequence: TGTGCCTGTGACACCGGAGGCTGGGGGATACGTGCCGAGAGCTCCTGGGACACCCGACAGATGTTTTTC.

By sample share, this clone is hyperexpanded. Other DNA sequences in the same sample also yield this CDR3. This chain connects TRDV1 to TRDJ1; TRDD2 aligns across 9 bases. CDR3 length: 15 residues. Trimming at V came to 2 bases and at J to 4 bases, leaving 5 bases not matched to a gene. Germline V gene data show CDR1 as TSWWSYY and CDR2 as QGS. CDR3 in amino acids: CALGETFLRYDKLIF. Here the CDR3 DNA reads TGTGCTCTTGGGGAAACCTTCCTACGTTACGATAAACTCATCTTT.

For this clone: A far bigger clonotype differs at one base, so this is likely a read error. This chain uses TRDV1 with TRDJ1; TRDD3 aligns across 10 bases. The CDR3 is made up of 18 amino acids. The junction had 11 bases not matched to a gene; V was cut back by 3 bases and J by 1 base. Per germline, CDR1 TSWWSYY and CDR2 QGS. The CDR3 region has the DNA TGTGCTCTTGGGGACACTACTTCGTACTGGGGGATCACCGATAAACTCATCTTT. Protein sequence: CALGDTTSYWGITDKLIF.

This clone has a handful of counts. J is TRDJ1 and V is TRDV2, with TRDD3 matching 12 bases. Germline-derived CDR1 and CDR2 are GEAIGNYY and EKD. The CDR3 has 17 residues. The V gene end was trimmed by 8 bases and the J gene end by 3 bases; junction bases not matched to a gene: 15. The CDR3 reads CAFLSYPYWGIPDKLIF. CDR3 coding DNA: TGTGCCTTCCTCTCCTACCCTTACTGGGGGATACCCGATAAACTCATCTTT.

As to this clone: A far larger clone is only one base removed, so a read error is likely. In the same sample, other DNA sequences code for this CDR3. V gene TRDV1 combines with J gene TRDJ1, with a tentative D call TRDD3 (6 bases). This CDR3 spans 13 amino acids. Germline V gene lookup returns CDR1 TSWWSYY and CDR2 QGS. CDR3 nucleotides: TGTGCCCTTGGGGATGGGAGAGCTCTCGAACTCATCTTT. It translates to CALGDGRALELIF.

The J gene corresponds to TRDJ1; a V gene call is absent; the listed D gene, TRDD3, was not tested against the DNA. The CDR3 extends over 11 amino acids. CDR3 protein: CASLGDWGVIF. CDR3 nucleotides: TGTGCCTCACTGGGGGATTGGGGGGTCATCTTT.

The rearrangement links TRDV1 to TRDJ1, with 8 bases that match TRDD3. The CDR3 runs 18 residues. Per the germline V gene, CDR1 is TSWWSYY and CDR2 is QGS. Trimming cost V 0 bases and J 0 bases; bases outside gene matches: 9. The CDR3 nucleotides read TGTGCTCTTGGGGAACTAGTACTGGGGGGGGTTTACACCGATAAACTCATCTTT. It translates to CALGELVLGGVYTDKLIF.

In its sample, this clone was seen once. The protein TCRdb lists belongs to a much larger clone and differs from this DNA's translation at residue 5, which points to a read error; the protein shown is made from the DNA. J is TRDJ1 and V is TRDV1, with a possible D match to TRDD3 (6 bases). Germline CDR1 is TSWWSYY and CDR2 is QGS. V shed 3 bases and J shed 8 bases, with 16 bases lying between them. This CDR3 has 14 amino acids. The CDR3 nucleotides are TGTGCTCTTGGGGACCGGTTGGGAGGGATAAAACTCATCTTT. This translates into CALGDRLGGIKLIF.

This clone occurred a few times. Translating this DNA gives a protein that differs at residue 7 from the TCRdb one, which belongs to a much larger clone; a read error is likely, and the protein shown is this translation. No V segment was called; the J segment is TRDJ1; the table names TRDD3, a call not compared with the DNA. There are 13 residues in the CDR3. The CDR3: CASLGDAPDKLIF. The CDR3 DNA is TGTGCCTCACTGGGGGATGCGCCCGATAAACTCATCTTT.

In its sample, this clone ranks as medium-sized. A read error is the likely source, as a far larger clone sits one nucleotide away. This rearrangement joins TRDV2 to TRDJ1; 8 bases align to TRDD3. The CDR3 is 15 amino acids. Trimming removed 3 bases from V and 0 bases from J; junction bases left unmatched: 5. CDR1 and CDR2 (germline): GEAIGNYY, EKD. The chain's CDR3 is CACDALGGYTDKLIF. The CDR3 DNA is TGTGCCTGTGACGCCCTTGGGGGATACACCGATAAACTCATCTTT.

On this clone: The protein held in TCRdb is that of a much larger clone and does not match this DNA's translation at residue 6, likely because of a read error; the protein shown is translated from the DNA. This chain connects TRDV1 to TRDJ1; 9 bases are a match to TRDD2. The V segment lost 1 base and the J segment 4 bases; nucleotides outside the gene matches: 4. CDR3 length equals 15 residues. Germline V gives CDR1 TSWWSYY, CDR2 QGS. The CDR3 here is CALGEPFLRYDKLIF. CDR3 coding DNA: TGTGCTCTTGGGGAACCCTTCCTACGTTACGATAAACTCATCTTT.

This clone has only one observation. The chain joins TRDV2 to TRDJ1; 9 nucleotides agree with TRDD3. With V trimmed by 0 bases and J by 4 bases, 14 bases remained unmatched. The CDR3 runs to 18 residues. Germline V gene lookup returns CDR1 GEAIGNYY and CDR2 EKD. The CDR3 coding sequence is TGTGCCTGTGACACCCGACGGGGGGGCTGGGGGATCCACGATAAACTCATCTTT. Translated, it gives CACDTRRGGWGIHDKLIF.

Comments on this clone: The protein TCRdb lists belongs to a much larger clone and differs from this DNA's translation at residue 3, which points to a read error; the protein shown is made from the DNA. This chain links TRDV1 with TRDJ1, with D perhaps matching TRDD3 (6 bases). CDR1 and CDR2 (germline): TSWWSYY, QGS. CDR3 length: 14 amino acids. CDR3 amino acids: CAPGERLGGIKLIF. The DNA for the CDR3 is TGTGCTCCTGGGGAACGGTTGGGAGGGATAAAACTCATCTTT.

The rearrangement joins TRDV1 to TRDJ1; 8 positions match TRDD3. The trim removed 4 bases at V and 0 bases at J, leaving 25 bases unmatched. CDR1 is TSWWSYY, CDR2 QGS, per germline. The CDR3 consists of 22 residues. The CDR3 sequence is CALGVLSFRPALVLGDTDKLIF. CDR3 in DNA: TGTGCTCTTGGGGTACTTTCCTTCCGCCCCGCCCTCGTACTGGGGGACACCGATAAACTCATCTTT.

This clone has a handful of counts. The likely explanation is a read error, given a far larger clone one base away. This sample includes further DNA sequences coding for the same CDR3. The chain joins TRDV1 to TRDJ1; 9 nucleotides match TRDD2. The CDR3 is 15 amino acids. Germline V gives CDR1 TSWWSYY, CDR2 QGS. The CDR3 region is CALGETFLRYDKLIF. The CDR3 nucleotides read TGTGCCCTTGGGGAAACCTTCCTACGTTACGATAAACTCATCTTT.

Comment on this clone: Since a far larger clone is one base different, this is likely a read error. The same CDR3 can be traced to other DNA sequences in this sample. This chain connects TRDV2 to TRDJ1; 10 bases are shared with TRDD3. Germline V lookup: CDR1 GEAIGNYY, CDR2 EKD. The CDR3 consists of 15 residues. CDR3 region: CACDTLGGYTDKLIF. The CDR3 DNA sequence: TGTGCCTGTGACACCCTTGGGGGATACACAGATAAACTCATCTTT.

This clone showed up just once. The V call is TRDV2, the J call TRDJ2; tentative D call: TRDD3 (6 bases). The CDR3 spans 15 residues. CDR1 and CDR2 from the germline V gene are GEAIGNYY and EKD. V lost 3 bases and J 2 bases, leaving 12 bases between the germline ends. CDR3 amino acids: CACDPRTGLTAQLFF. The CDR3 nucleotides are TGTGCCTGTGACCCTCGTACTGGGTTGACAGCACAACTCTTCTTT.

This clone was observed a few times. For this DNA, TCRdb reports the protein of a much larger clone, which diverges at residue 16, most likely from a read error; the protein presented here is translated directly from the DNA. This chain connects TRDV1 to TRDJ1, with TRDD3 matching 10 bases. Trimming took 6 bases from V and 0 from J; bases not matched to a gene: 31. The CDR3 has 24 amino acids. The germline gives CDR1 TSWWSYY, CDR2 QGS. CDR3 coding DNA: TGTGCTCTTGGCGTAAGGAAGGCCCACCAGGGCTGGGGGATAGCCTTCCCGTACACCGATAAACTCATCTTT. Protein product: CALGVRKAHQGWGIAFPYTDKLIF.

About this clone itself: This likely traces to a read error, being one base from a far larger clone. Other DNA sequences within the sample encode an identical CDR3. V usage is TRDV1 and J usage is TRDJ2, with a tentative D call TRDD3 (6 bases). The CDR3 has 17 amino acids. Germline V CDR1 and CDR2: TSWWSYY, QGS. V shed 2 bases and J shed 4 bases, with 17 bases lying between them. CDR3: CALGELNAYWATAQLFF. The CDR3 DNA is TGTGCTCTTGGGGAATTGAACGCTTACTGGGCGACAGCACAACTCTTCTTT.

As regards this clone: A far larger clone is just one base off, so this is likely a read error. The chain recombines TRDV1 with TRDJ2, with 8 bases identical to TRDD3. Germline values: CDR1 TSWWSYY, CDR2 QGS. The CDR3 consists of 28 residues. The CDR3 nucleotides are TGTGCTCTTAGGGAACCTAGTCCTTCCCGATTCCACTGGGGGCCTGATGCCTGTGGTAGTGCTTTGACAGCACAACTCTTCTTT. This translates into CALREPSPSRFHWGPDACGSALTAQLFF.